A single sample gave rise to the 13 T cell receptor beta chains below, sequenced in a study of PD-1 blockade in classical Hodgkin lymphoma. The data were produced by immunoSEQ multiplex PCR, yet TCRdb's version contains in-frame clones alone and is incomplete. Here the sample spans 84,000 or so clones, around 90% being singletons. All trial patients relapsed after autologous stem cell transplantation. The input for sequencing was peripheral blood mononuclear cells (PBMCs), taken before the second cycle of nivolumab. Receptor source: a human donor with classical Hodgkin lymphoma.

The chain uses TRBV25-1 and TRBJ2-5; D gene unclear. This CDR3 is 15 amino acids long. V was trimmed by 5 bases and J by 2 bases, leaving 15 bases between them. Germline CDR1 is MGHDK and CDR2 is SYGVNS. The CDR3 loop reads CASSSPMGLQETQYF. CDR3 nucleotide sequence: TGTGCCAGCAGTAGCCCCATGGGGTTGCAAGAGACCCAGTACTTC.

The chain couples TRBV27 to TRBJ2-3; 9 bases map to TRBD2. With V trimmed by 4 bases and J by 4 bases, 3 bases remained unmatched. The CDR3 runs to 14 residues. Looked up from germline, CDR1 is MNHEY and CDR2 is SMNVEV (reference sequence). For the CDR3, the DNA is TGTGCCAGCAGTTCAGGACTAGCGTCAGATACGCAGTATTTT. It encodes CASSSGLASDTQYF.

This clone was seen only once. The chain combines TRBV18 with TRBJ1-1; 10 nucleotides match TRBD1. V was pared by 2 bases and J by 4 bases, with 7 bases of the junction left unmatched. CDR3 length: 16 residues. CDR1 and CDR2 (germline): KGHSH, LQKENI. CDR3 sequence reads: CASSPSTGGEVTEAFF. CDR3 DNA: TGTGCCAGCTCACCATCGACAGGGGGCGAGGTCACTGAAGCTTTCTTT.

The chain uses TRBV18 and TRBJ1-2, with D maybe TRBD1 (6 bases). V was shortened by 2 bases and J by 7 bases, with 14 bases between the two germline ends. Germline V gene data show CDR1 as KGHSH and CDR2 as LQKENI. This CDR3 is built from 14 residues. CDR3 sequence: CASSPRQQGSGYTF. The CDR3 DNA reads TGTGCCAGCTCACCAAGGCAACAGGGAAGTGGCTACACCTTC.

The rearrangement uses TRBV30 and TRBJ2-6; the D is unclear. V lost 2 bases to trimming and J lost 0 bases, with 8 bases between them. CDR1 GTSNPN and CDR2 SVGIG come from the germline V gene (reference sequence). This CDR3 has 15 amino acids. CDR3 sequence reads: CAWSWSSSGANVLTF. Written as DNA, the CDR3 is TGTGCCTGGAGTTGGTCAAGCTCTGGGGCCAACGTCCTGACTTTC.

This chain links TRBV6-1 with TRBJ1-1; 7 nucleotides align to TRBD1. The CDR3 has 14 amino acids. V gave up 7 bases and J gave up 0 bases; unmatched junction bases: 5. CDR1 is MNHNS, CDR2 SASEGT, per germline. The CDR3 region has the DNA TGTGCCAGCAAAAGCAGGGGGTTGAACACTGAAGCTTTCTTT. It yields the protein CASKSRGLNTEAFF.

This clone has just one count. V and J are TRBV11-2 and TRBJ2-7; D remains ambiguous. V lost 5 bases and J lost 7, with 12 bases in between. The CDR3 covers 12 residues. Germline loops: CDR1 SGHAT, CDR2 FQNNGV. The CDR3 here is CASSPNDLEQYF. As DNA, the CDR3 is TGTGCCAGCAGCCCTAACGATCTGGAGCAGTACTTC.

The gene calls are TRBV30 and TRBJ1-1; the D is unclear. The CDR3 is made up of 13 amino acids. Trimming removed 0 bases from V and 1 base from J, with 6 bases in between. CDR1 is GTSNPN, CDR2 SVGIG, per germline (reference sequence). The CDR3 loop is CAWSVEGNTEAFF. In DNA, the CDR3 is TGTGCCTGGAGTGTCGAGGGGAACACTGAAGCTTTCTTT.

V and J are TRBV6-1 and TRBJ1-1; no definite D call. Per germline, CDR1 MNHNS and CDR2 SASEGT. The CDR3 contains 14 residues. Trimming left V 7 bases short and J 1 base short, with 13 bases between. The chain's CDR3 is CASTLRTRNTEAFF. The CDR3 nucleotides are TGTGCCAGCACCCTACGGACCAGGAACACTGAAGCTTTCTTT.

This sequence joins TRBV18 and TRBJ1-4; the match to TRBD1 covers 7 bases. There are 14 residues in the CDR3. With 3 bases clipped from V and 7 bases from J, the junction kept 5 bases outside the gene matches. In germline, CDR1 is KGHSH, CDR2 LQKENI. The CDR3 reads CASSPTGAVEKLFF. In nucleotides, the CDR3 is TGTGCCAGCTCACCCACAGGGGCTGTTGAAAAACTGTTTTTT.

This clone has just one count. The V gene is TRBV10-3, the J gene TRBJ2-1; no clear D gene. CDR1 ENHRY and CDR2 SYGVKD come from the germline V gene. The V gene lost 1 base and the J gene lost 3 bases, with 7 bases spanning the gap. This CDR3 contains 14 residues. CDR3 bases: TGTGCCATCAGTGAGTTGGGCGACTACAATGAGCAGTTCTTC. Protein: CAISELGDYNEQFF.

The chain's CDR3 is CASSLGRGANTEAFF. In DNA form, the CDR3 reads TGTGCCAGCAGCCTCGGTCGAGGGGCGAACACTGAAGCTTTCTTT. This sequence joins TRBV6-5 and TRBJ1-1; possibly TRBD1 for D (5 bases). This CDR3 contains 15 residues. CDR1 is MNHEY and CDR2 is SVGAGI in the germline V gene. V dropped 6 bases and J dropped 1 base, with 15 bases sitting between them.

This chain connects TRBV19 to TRBJ1-2; D is undetermined. V was pared by 0 bases and J by 1 base, with 12 bases between. This CDR3 contains 16 residues. The germline gives CDR1 LNHDA, CDR2 SQIVND (reference sequence). The CDR3 DNA follows: TGTGCCAGTAGTATAGATGCTGGCAGGATTAACTATGGCTACACCTTC. Encoded protein: CASSIDAGRINYGYTF.